This T cell receptor (beta chain) derives from a study of OX40 agonist ivuxolimab in advanced cancers. The overall study: Ivuxolimab, an agonistic anti-OX40 (CD134) antibody, was given to patients. Study-wide results and caveats: The study observed clonal expansion of CD4+ and CD8+ blood T cells by week 6 at 0.1 to 3.0 mg/kg. Normalized expansion of T-cell clones was also low for some nonresponders. The investigators did not determine what antigen specificity the expanded peripheral T cells had.

Comment on this clone: Its matching antigen is unknown.

V dropped 4 bases and J dropped 2 bases, with 8 bases sitting between them. The CDR3 sequence is 13 residues long. Germline V lookup: CDR1 SGDLS, CDR2 YYNGEE. Clones were sequenced by immunoSEQ multiplex PCR, and TCRdb holds only the in-frame ones, with some missing. The sample yields around 95,000 clones, roughly 93% seen once. The sequence derives from an adult with an advanced solid tumor such as melanoma, head and neck, liver or kidney cancer. The sequencing here drew on CD4+ or CD8+ T cells sorted from blood, taken in a trial of the OX40 agonist ivuxolimab. V is TRBV9 and J is TRBJ2-3, with D possibly TRBD2 on 5 matching bases. DNA for the CDR3: TGTGCCAGCAGCAAGCGGTCCACAGATACGCAGTATTTT. This codes for CASSKRSTDTQYF.